This TCR beta chain was obtained from a study of blood T cell repertoires in COVID-19. Whole-study context: PBMCs, B-cell-depleted T cells, or T cells provided the cDNA or gDNA that made up the material.

Original processing methods: How many nucleated cells were present was estimated from reference gene primer amplification. This table comes from immunoSEQ multiplex PCR, and its TCRdb copy is limited to in-frame clones, with some not included. V, J and clone size are those of that table, while D and trimming were read from the DNA. The repertoire holds 200,000 to 250,000 clones, with approximately 81% as singletons. The CDR3 length is 15 residues. Germline loops: CDR1 SGHDT, CDR2 YYEEEE. V shed 0 bases and J shed 1 base, with 10 bases lying between them. This clonotype originated in a woman of 80 years or more with COVID-19, enrolled during active disease. The chain carries TRBV5-6 and TRBJ1-2, with D maybe TRBD1 (6 bases). Sequencing input: peripheral blood. CDR3: CASSLEDRLNYGYTF. CDR3 DNA: TGTGCCAGCAGCTTGGAGGACAGACTTAACTATGGCTACACCTTC.